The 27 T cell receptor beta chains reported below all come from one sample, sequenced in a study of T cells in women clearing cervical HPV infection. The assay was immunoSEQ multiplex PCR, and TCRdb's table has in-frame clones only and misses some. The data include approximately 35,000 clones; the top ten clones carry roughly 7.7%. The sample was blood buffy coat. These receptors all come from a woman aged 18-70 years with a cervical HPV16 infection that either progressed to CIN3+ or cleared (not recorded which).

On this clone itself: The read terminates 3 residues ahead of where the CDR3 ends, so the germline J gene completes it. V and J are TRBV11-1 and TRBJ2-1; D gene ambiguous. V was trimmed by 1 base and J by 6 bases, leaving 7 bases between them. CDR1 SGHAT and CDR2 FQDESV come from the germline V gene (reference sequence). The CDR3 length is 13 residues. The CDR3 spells CASSLDSPNEQFF. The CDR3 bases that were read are TGTGCCAGCAGCTTAGACTCTCCCAATGAG.

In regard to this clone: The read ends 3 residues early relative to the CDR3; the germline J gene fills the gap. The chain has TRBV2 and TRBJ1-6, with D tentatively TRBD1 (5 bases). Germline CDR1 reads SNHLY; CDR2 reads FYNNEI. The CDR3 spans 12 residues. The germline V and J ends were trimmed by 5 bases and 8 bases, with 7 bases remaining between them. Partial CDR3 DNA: TGTGCCAGCAGTCCAGGGTATTCACCC. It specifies CASSPGYSP. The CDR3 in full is CASSPGYSPLHF.

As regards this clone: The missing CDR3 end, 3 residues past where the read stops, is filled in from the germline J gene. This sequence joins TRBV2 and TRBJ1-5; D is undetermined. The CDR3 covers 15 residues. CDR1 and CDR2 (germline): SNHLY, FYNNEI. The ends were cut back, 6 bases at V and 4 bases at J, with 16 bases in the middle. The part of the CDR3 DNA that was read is TGTGCCAGCAGCTTAGTAGGGTACACAAATCAGCCC. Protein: CASSLVGYTNQP. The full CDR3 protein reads CASSLVGYTNQPQHF.

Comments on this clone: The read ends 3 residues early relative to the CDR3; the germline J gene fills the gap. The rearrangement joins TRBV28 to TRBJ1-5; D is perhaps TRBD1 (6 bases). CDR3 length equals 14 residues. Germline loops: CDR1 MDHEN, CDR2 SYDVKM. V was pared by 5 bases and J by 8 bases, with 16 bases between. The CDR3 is CASSTRTDDKPQHF. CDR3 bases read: TGTGCCAGCAGTACCCGGACAGATGACAAGCCC.

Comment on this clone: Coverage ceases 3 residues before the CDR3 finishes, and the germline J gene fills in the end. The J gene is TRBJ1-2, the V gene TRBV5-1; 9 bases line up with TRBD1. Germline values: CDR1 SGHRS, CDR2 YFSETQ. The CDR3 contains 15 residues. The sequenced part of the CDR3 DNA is TGCGCCAGCAGCTACCTGGGACAGGGAGGCGAGACC. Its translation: CASSYLGQGGET. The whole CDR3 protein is CASSYLGQGGETYTF. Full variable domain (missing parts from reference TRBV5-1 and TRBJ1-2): KAGVTQTPRYLIKTRGQQVTLSCSPISGHRSVSWYQQTPGQGLQFLFEYFSETQRNKGNFPGRFSGRQFSNSRSEMNVSTLELGDSALYLCASSYLGQGGETYTFGSGTRLTVV.

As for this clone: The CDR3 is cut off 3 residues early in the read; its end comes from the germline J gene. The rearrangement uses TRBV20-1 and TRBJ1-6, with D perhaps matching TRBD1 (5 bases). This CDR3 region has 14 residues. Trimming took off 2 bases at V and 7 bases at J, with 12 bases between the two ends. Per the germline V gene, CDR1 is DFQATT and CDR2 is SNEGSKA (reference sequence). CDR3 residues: CSARRSEGNSPLHF. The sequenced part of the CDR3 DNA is TGCAGTGCTAGAAGGTCAGAGGGGAATTCACCC.

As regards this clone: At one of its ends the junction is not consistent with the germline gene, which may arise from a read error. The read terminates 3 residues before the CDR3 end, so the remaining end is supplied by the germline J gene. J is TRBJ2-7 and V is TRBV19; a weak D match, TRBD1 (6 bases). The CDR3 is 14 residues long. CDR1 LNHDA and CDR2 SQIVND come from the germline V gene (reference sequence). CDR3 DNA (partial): TGTGCCAGCAGTAAGGACAGAACCGCCTACGAG. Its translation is CASSKDRTAYE. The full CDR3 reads CASSKDRTAYEQYF.

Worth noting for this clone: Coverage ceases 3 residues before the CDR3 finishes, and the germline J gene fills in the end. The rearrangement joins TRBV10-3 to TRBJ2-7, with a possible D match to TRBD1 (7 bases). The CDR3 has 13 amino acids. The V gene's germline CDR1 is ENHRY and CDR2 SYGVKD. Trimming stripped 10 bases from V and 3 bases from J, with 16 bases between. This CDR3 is CASSGGIDYEQYF. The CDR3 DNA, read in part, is TGTGCCAGCTCAGGGGGGATCGACTACGAG.

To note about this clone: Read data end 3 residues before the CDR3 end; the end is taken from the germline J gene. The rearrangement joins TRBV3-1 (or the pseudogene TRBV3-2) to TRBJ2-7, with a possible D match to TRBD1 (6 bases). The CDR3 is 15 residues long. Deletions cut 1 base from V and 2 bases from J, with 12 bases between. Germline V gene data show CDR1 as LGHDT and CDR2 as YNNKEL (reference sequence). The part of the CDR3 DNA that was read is TGTGCCAGCAGCCAAGTGCCAGGGGTCACCTACGAG. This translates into CASSQVPGVTYE. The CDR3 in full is CASSQVPGVTYEQYF.

This CDR3 is CASSLADRVDSPLHF. The DNA read from the CDR3 is TGTGCCAGCAGCTTAGCGGACAGGGTAGATTCACCC. The rearrangement joins TRBV7-6 to TRBJ1-6; 8 bases are shared with TRBD1. The read ends 3 residues shy of where the CDR3 ends; the end is completed using the germline J gene. CDR3 length: 15 amino acids. Germline V gene data show CDR1 as SGHVS and CDR2 as FNYEAQ. The ends lost 0 bases at V and 8 bases at J; junction bases unmatched: 3.

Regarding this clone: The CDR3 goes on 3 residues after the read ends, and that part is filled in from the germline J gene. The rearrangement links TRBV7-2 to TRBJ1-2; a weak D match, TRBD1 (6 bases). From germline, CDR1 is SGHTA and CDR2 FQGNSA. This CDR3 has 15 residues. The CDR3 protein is CASSLGAGPYNDYTF. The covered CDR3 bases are TGTGCCAGCAGCCTGGGGGCGGGACCCTACAATGAC.

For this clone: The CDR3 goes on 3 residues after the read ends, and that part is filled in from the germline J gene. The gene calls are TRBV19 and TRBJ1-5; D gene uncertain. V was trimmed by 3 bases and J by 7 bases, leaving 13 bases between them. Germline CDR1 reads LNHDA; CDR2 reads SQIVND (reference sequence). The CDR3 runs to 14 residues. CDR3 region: CASSINRRNQPQHF. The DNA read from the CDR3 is TGTGCCAGTAGTATCAACAGAAGAAACCAGCCC. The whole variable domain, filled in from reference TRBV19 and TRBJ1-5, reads DGGITQSPKYLFRKEGQNVTLSCEQNLNHDAMYWYRQDPGQGLRLIYYSQIVNDFQKGDIAEGYSVSREKKESFPLTVTSAQKNPTAFYLCASSINRRNQPQHFGDGTRLSIL.

CDR3 loop: CASTTTGADNSPLHF. The DNA read from the CDR3 is TGTGCCAGCACCACGACCGGCGCGGATAATTCACCC. V and J are TRBV7-9 and TRBJ1-6; D gene ambiguous. The DNA ends 3 residues before the CDR3 does, and the rest of the CDR3 is filled in from the germline J gene. The CDR3 is made up of 15 amino acids. The V end lost 7 bases, the J end lost 5 bases, and 15 bases lay between the germline ends. CDR1 is SEHNR, CDR2 FQNEAQ, per germline (reference sequence).

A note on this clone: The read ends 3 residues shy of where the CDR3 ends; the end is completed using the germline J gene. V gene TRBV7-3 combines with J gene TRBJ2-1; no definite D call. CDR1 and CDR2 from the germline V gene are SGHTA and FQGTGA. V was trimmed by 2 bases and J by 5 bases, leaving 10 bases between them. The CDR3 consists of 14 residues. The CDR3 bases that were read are TGTGCCAGCAGCTTAGGGCAAGTCGACAATGAG. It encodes CASSLGQVDNE. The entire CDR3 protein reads CASSLGQVDNEQFF. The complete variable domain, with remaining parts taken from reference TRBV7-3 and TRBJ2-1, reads GAGVSQTPSNKVTEKGKYVELRCDPISGHTALYWYRQSLGQGPEFLIYFQGTGAADDSGLPNDRFFAVRPEGSVSTLKIQRTERGDSAVYLCASSLGQVDNEQFFGPGTRLTVL.

The DNA read from the CDR3 is TGCAGTGCTAGCCCGGGACAGGGGGTTCACAATGAG. This translates into CSASPGQGVHNE. The entire CDR3 reads CSASPGQGVHNEQFF. The chain couples TRBV20-1 to TRBJ2-1, with 11 bases lining up with TRBD1. With the read ending 3 residues before the CDR3 end, the germline J gene is used to fill in that end. Germline-derived CDR1 and CDR2 are DFQATT and SNEGSKA (reference sequence). V lost 3 bases, J lost 5 bases, and 6 bases stayed unmatched. The CDR3 length is 15 residues.

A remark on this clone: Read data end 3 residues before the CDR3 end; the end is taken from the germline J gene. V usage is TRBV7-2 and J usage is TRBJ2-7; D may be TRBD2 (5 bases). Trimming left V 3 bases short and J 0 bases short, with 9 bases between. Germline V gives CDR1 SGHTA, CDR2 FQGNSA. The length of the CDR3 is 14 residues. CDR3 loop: CASSFPTSSYEQYF. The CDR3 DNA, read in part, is TGTGCCAGCAGCTTTCCTACTAGCTCCTACGAG.

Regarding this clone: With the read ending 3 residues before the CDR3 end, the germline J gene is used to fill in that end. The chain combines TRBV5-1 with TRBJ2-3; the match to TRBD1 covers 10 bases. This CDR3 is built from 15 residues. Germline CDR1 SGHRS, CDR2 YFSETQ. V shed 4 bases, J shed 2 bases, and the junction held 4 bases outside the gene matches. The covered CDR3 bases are TGCGCCAGCAGCCCCGGACAGGGGGACACAGATACG. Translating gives CASSPGQGDTDT. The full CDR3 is CASSPGQGDTDTQYF.

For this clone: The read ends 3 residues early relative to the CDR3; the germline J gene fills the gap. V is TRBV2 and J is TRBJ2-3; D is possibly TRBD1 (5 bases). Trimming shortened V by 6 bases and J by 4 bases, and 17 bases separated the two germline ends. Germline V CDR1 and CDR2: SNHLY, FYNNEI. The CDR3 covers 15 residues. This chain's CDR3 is CASRQGWNGADTQYF. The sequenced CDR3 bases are TGTGCCAGCAGGCAGGGATGGAATGGAGCAGATACG.

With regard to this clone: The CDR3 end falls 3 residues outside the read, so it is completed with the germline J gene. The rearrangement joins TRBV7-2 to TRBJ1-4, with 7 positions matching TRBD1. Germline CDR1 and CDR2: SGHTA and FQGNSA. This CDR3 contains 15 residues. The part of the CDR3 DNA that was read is TGTGCCAGCAGCCCAGGGGGGACCTATAATTCACCA. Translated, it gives CASSPGGTYNSP. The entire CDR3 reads CASSPGGTYNSPLFF.

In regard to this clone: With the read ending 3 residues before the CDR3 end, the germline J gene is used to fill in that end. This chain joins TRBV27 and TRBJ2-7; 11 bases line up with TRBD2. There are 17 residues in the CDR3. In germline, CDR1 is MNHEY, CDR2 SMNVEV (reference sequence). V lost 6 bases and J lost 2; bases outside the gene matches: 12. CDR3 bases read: TGTGCCAGCAGACCTACGGATCTAGCGGGAGGTCCCTACGAG. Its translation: CASRPTDLAGGPYE. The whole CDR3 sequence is CASRPTDLAGGPYEQYF.

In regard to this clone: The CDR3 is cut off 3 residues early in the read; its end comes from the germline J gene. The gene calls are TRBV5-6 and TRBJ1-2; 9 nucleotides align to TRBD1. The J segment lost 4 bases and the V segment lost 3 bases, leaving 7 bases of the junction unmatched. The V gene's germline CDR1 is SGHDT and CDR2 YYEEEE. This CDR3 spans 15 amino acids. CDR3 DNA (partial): TGTGCCAGCAGCTCCAAGGACAGGGGAACCTATGGC. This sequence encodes CASSSKDRGTYG. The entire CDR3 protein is CASSSKDRGTYGYTF.

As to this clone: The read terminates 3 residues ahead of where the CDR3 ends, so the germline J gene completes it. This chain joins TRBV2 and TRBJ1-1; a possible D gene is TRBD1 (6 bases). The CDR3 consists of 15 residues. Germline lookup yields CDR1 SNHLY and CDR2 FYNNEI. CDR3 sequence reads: CASSVTPGHSSGAFF. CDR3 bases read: TGTGCCAGCAGTGTAACTCCGGGACACTCTTCGGGG.

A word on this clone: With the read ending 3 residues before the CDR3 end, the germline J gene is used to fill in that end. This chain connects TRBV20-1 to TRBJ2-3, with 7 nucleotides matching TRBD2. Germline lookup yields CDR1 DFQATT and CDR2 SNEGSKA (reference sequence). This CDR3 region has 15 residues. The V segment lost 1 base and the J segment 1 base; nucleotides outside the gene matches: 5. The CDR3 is CSARGSGVRTDTQYF. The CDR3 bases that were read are TGCAGTGCTAGAGGGAGCGGGGTTCGCACAGATACG.

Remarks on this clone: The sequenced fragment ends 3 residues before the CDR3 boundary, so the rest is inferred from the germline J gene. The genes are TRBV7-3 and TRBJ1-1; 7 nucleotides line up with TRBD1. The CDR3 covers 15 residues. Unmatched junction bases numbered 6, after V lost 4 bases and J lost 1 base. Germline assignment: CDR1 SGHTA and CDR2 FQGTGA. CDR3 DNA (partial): TGTGCCAGCAGCTCAGGGGGGATCAGGAACACTGAA. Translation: CASSSGGIRNTE. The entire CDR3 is CASSSGGIRNTEAFF.

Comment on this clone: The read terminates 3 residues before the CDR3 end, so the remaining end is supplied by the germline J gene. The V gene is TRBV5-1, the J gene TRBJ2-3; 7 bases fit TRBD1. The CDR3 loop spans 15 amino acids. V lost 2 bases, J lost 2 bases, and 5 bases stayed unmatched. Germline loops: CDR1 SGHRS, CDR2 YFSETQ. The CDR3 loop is CASSFGQVNTDTQYF. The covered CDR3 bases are TGCGCCAGCAGCTTCGGACAGGTAAACACAGATACG.

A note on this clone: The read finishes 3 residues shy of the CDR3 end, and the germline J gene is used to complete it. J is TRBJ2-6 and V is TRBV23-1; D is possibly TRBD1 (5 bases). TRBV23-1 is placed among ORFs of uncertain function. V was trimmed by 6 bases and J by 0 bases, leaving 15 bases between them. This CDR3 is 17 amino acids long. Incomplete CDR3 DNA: TGCGCCAGCAGCCGAGACGACAGCCACTCTGGGGCCAACGTC. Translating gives CASSRDDSHSGANV. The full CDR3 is CASSRDDSHSGANVLTF.

The part of the CDR3 DNA that was read is TGCAGTGCTTTTTGGGCGGGGGGAAATGAG. This translates into CSAFWAGGNE. The CDR3 in its entirety is CSAFWAGGNEQFF. J is TRBJ2-1 and V is TRBV20-1, with TRBD2 matching over 8 bases. The CDR3 extends 3 residues past the end of the read, so its final part is completed from the germline J gene. CDR3 length equals 13 residues. The J segment lost 7 bases and the V segment lost 5 bases, leaving 7 bases of the junction unmatched. Germline values: CDR1 DFQATT, CDR2 SNEGSKA (reference sequence).